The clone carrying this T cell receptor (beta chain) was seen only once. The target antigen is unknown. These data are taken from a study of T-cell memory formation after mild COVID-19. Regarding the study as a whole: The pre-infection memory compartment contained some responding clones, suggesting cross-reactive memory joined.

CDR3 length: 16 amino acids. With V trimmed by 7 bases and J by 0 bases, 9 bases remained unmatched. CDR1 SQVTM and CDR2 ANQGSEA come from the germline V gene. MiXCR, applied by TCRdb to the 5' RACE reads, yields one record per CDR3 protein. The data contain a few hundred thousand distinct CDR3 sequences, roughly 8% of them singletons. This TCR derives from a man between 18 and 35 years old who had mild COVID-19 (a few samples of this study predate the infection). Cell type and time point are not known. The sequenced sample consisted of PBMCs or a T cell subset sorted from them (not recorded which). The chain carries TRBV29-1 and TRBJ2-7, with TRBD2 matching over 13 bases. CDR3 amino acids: CSAKTGLAGTSYEQYF. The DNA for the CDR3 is TGCAGCGCGAAAACGGGACTAGCGGGGACCTCCTACGAGCAGTACTTC.